This T cell receptor (beta chain) was sequenced during a study of metastatic and nonmetastatic thyroid tumors. On the study more broadly: Malignant and benign thyroid patients had repertoires compared in peripheral blood and tumor or nodule tissue. Notes on the study in general: A significant increase in TCR beta diversity was reportedly seen in malignant thyroid tumors relative to benign nodules, in blood and tumor.

Each patient came to thyroid surgery without any prior treatment (of any kind). This clone showed up just a few times. The antigen is undetermined. Under the authors' procedure: The authors used CDR3 differences across clinicopathological groups to build a distant-metastasis classifier for papillary thyroid cancer. Using MiXCR, TCRdb reanalyzed the PCR reads. TCRdb's processing, not the authors' own work, is the source of the V and J calls. The repertoire has thousands of clones, roughly a quarter of them found once; the top ten carry about 16%. Deletions cut 10 bases from V and 12 bases from J, with 21 bases between. The CDR3 totals 12 residues. Germline V gives CDR1 LNHNV, CDR2 YYDKDF (reference sequence).

The receptor was derived from a female donor with papillary thyroid cancer or a benign thyroid nodule (not recorded which). Some clones in this sample may be carry-over from other donors' samples. Specimen: tumor tissue. The chain joins TRBV15 to TRBJ1-1; no definite D call. The CDR3 is CANAVMNTGSFF. The CDR3 bases are TGTGCCAATGCAGTAATGAACACTGGATCTTTCTTT.